These 4 T cell receptor beta chains were all obtained from the same sample, sequenced in a study of cytomegalovirus exposure and HLA in healthy donors (dated by TCRdb to about 2017). Libraries were built with the immunoSEQ multiplex PCR assay. The multiplex PCR relied on a mix of 60 forward primers for TCR Vbeta segments and 13 reverse primers for TCR Jbeta segments. Sourced from immuneACCESS, this table was stored by TCRdb with only in-frame sequences that have V and J called. A share of the clones is absent; for the studies checked, an unresolved V gene accounts for under half, and the remainder has no known explanation. The sample table shows under 250,000 clones, and less than 85% are seen once. The top ten clonotypes cover around 0.63% of the sample. Material: PBMCs. These receptors originate from a man between 18 and 35 years old in good health and CMV-seronegative.

The genes are TRBV30 and TRBJ2-7; D unclear. CDR1 is GTSNPN and CDR2 is SVGIG in the germline V gene (reference sequence). The CDR3 covers 12 residues. The germline V and J ends were trimmed by 2 bases and 5 bases, with 10 bases remaining between them. In DNA form, the CDR3 reads TGTGCCTGGAGTTGGAGTACCCACGAGCAGTACTTC. Translation: CAWSWSTHEQYF. The whole variable domain, remainder taken from reference TRBV30 and TRBJ2-7, is SQTIHQWPATLVQPVGSPLSLECTVEGTSNPNLYWYRQAAGRGLQLLFYSVGIGQISSEVPQNLSASRPQDRQFILSSKKLLLSDSGFYLCAWSWSTHEQYFGPGTRLTVT.

This chain links TRBV5-4 with TRBJ2-1; 10 bases are a match to TRBD2. The junction had 13 bases not matched to a gene; V was cut back by 3 bases and J by 7 bases. This CDR3 has 17 residues. Germline V gene data show CDR1 as SGHNT and CDR2 as YYREEE (reference sequence). CDR3 bases: TGTGCCAGCAGCTGGACTAGCGGCCTCCCCGTGAGGAATGAGCAGTTCTTC. It encodes CASSWTSGLPVRNEQFF. The full variable domain, its missing parts supplied by reference TRBV5-4 and TRBJ2-1, is ETGVTQSPTHLIKTRGQQVTLRCSSQSGHNTVSWYQQALGQGPQFIFQYYREEENGRGNFPPRFSGLQFPNYSSELNVNALELDDSALYLCASSWTSGLPVRNEQFFGPGTRLTVL.

This clone was seen a handful of times. The V and J genes are TRBV5-1 and TRBJ2-5; 7 nucleotides agree with TRBD1. The CDR3 covers 16 residues. Germline V CDR1 and CDR2: SGHRS, YFSETQ. Trimming cost V 3 bases and J 2 bases; bases outside gene matches: 10. This CDR3 reads CASSSGLQGPQETQYF. CDR3 nucleotide sequence: TGCGCCAGCAGCTCGGGCTTACAGGGGCCTCAAGAGACCCAGTACTTC.

The V and J genes are TRBV7-2 and TRBJ1-3; 8 bases align to TRBD1. Germline-derived CDR1 and CDR2 are SGHTA and FQGNSA. This CDR3 contains 15 residues. After removal of 1 base from V and 2 bases from J, the junction contained 1 base not matched to a gene. CDR3 in amino acids: CASSLGTGTGNTIYF. The DNA for the CDR3 is TGTGCCAGCAGCTTAGGGACAGGGACTGGAAACACCATATATTTT.